One sample yielded the 23 T cell receptor beta chains listed below, sequenced in a study of PD-1 and CTLA-4 blockade in melanoma. Assay: immunoSEQ multiplex PCR; the TCRdb copy retains only in-frame clones and omits some. This sample has 20,000 to 25,000 clones, with 70% to 90% found just once. The sequenced sample was CD8+ T cells from peripheral blood, obtained before anti-PD-1 treatment. The receptors originated from a human donor with melanoma.

In regard to this clone: A read error may produce the germline difference seen at one junction end. The rearrangement joins TRBV12-3 or TRBV12-4 to TRBJ1-2; D is possibly TRBD1 (5 bases). This CDR3 is built from 12 residues. CDR3 region: CATRRGDYGHTF. In DNA form, the CDR3 reads TGTGCCACCCGTCGGGGGGACTATGGCCACACCTTC.

The gene calls are TRBV7-9 and TRBJ1-2; D is possibly TRBD1 (5 bases). The CDR3 is made up of 15 amino acids. Germline CDR1 and CDR2: SEHNR and FQNEAQ (reference sequence). With 1 base removed from V and 2 bases from J, the gap between germline ends came to 11 bases. CDR3 protein: CASSLGSQGNYGYTF. DNA of the CDR3: TGTGCCAGCAGCTTAGGGAGTCAGGGCAACTATGGCTACACCTTC.

This clone was seen just once. The chain combines TRBV25-1 with TRBJ1-2, with D hard to call. Germline CDR1 MGHDK, CDR2 SYGVNS. The CDR3 contains 11 residues. Trimming removed 3 bases at V and 5 bases at J, with 4 bases between. DNA of the CDR3: TGTGCCAGCAGTGACGGATATGGCTACACCTTC. Protein: CASSDGYGYTF.

The CDR3 here is CAWRREGPTYEQYF. CDR3 coding DNA: TGTGCCTGGAGGCGGGAAGGGCCCACCTACGAGCAGTACTTC. The V call is TRBV30, the J call TRBJ2-7, with D perhaps matching TRBD2 (6 bases). The V and J ends lost 3 bases and 2 bases respectively, with 14 bases between them. CDR1 is GTSNPN and CDR2 is SVGIG in the germline V gene (reference sequence). The CDR3 has 14 amino acids.

V usage is TRBV27 and J usage is TRBJ1-2; 8 bases line up with TRBD1. CDR3 length equals 15 residues. Germline CDR1 and CDR2: MNHEY and SMNVEV (reference sequence). The V and J ends lost 3 bases and 7 bases, in that order; junction bases with no gene match: 10. The CDR3, as DNA: TGTGCCAGCAGTTTTGTGGGACAGGCTCCGAGTGGCTACACCTTC. Its protein is CASSFVGQAPSGYTF.

This clone was detected a few times. This sequence joins TRBV11-2 and TRBJ2-2, with a tentative D call TRBD1 (6 bases). The germline CDR1 and CDR2 sequences are SGHAT and FQNNGV. This CDR3 contains 13 residues. V gave up 5 bases and J gave up 5 bases, with 9 bases separating them. CDR3 bases: TGTGCCAGCAGCCTAGGGGGAACCGGGGAGCTGTTTTTT. This gives the protein CASSLGGTGELFF.

Here the CDR3 reads CASSSLWTSGGPNNEQFF. In DNA form, the CDR3 reads TGTGCCAGCAGTTCCCTATGGACTAGCGGGGGCCCAAACAATGAGCAGTTCTTC. The genes are TRBV27 and TRBJ2-1; 13 bases align to TRBD2. The V and J ends lost 4 bases and 5 bases, in that order; junction bases with no gene match: 11. There are 18 residues in the CDR3. CDR1 MNHEY and CDR2 SMNVEV come from the germline V gene (reference sequence).

The rearrangement joins TRBV5-4 to TRBJ2-2; 11 bases fit TRBD2. The germline CDR1 and CDR2 sequences are SGHNT and YYREEE (reference sequence). This CDR3 comprises 17 residues. J gave up 5 bases and V 2 bases, and 8 bases lay outside the gene matches. The CDR3 here is CASSFPSGGLRTGELFF. The CDR3, as DNA: TGTGCCAGCAGCTTCCCTAGCGGGGGGCTAAGAACCGGGGAGCTGTTTTTT.

The chain couples TRBV7-9 to TRBJ2-1, with 10 bases that match TRBD2. The germline V gene encodes CDR1 SEHNR and CDR2 FQNEAQ (reference sequence). V lost 5 bases to trimming and J lost 11 bases; unmatched junction nucleotides: 12. This CDR3 spans 15 amino acids. In DNA form, the CDR3 reads TGTGCCAGCAGCCCCTCTAGCGGGGGTACGAATAAGCAGTTCTTC. This codes for CASSPSSGGTNKQFF.

The CDR3 region is CASSLESDEQYF. The CDR3 DNA is TGTGCCAGCAGCTTGGAGTCGGACGAGCAGTACTTC. This chain links TRBV5-8 with TRBJ2-7; D remains unclear. The CDR3 is 12 amino acids. Germline assignment: CDR1 SGHTS and CDR2 YDEGEE. The germline V and J ends were trimmed by 0 bases and 5 bases, with 6 bases remaining between them. Full variable domain (rest looked up from reference TRBV5-8 and TRBJ2-7): EAGVTQSPTHLIKTRGQQATLRCSPISGHTSVYWYQQALGLGLQFLLWYDEGEERNRGNFPPRFSGRQFPNYSSELNVNALELEDSALYLCASSLESDEQYFGPGTRLTVT.

The chain joins TRBV27 to TRBJ2-1; 9 nucleotides match TRBD2. The CDR3 is 15 residues long. The germline V gene has CDR1 MNHEY and CDR2 SMNVEV (reference sequence). With 7 bases clipped from V and 2 bases from J, the junction kept 6 bases outside the gene matches. The CDR3 nucleotides are TGTGCCAGCAAGATGGGACTAGCCACCTACAATGAGCAGTTCTTC. Translating it yields CASKMGLATYNEQFF.

The V call is TRBV6-1, the J call TRBJ1-1; 9 bases fit TRBD1. V lost 4 bases, J lost 3 bases, and 18 bases stayed unmatched. The CDR3 consists of 19 residues. CDR1 and CDR2 (germline): MNHNS, SASEGT. As DNA, the CDR3 is TGTGCCAGCAGTGTAACTCCGGGACAGGGAGGGGAAGGGGACACTGAAGCTTTCTTT. Its translation: CASSVTPGQGGEGDTEAFF.

The genes are TRBV6-2 or TRBV6-3 and TRBJ2-3; either TRBD1 or TRBD2 may fit D (5 bases each). The CDR3 consists of 15 residues. CDR1 and CDR2 (germline): MNHEY, SVGEGT. V lost 2 bases and J 6 bases, leaving 15 bases between the germline ends. The CDR3 spells CASSYGTRRDDTQYF. The CDR3 nucleotides are TGTGCCAGCAGTTACGGGACCCGGAGAGACGATACGCAGTATTTT.

The V gene is TRBV5-5, the J gene TRBJ2-5; 13 positions match TRBD2. The V segment lost 3 bases and the J segment 2 bases; nucleotides outside the gene matches: 7. The CDR3 is 17 residues long. CDR1 is SGHKS and CDR2 is YYEKEE in the germline V gene (reference sequence). The chain's CDR3 is CASSSGLAGTFQETQYF. CDR3 DNA sequence: TGTGCCAGCAGCTCGGGACTAGCGGGGACATTTCAAGAGACCCAGTACTTC.

This chain joins TRBV14 and TRBJ2-1; 14 nucleotides line up with TRBD2. Germline V CDR1 and CDR2: SGHDN, FVKESK. Trimming took 1 base from V and 5 from J; bases not matched to a gene: 7. This CDR3 is 18 amino acids long. CDR3: CASSQASTGLAGDNEQFF. The CDR3 nucleotides read TGTGCCAGCAGCCAAGCCTCTACGGGACTAGCGGGGGACAATGAGCAGTTCTTC.

CDR3 loop: CASSQEGSGGGNTIYF. The CDR3, as DNA: TGTGCCAGCAGCCAAGAAGGCTCGGGAGGGGGAAACACCATATATTTT. The chain carries TRBV4-2 and TRBJ1-3, with D uncertain. Germline V CDR1 and CDR2: LGHNA, YNFKEQ. V was clipped by 0 bases and J by 4 bases, with 13 bases between them. The CDR3 consists of 16 residues.

This clone was recorded once. The V call is TRBV3-1 (or the pseudogene TRBV3-2), the J call TRBJ1-2; D remains ambiguous. The germline gives CDR1 LGHDT, CDR2 YNNKEL (reference sequence). The CDR3 is made up of 16 amino acids. V lost 0 bases to trimming and J lost 2 bases, with 13 bases between them. The CDR3 nucleotides read TGTGCCAGCAGCCAAGACGCGTCAGTTCCCAACTATGGCTACACCTTC. Translated, it gives CASSQDASVPNYGYTF.

The chain couples TRBV30 to TRBJ1-1, with no clear D. Trimming took 2 bases from V and 2 from J, leaving 6 bases between them. Germline-derived CDR1 and CDR2 are GTSNPN and SVGIG (reference sequence). CDR3 length: 12 amino acids. For the CDR3, the DNA is TGTGCCTGGAGTTTGGGAAACACTGAAGCTTTCTTT. The encoded protein is CAWSLGNTEAFF.

The chain couples TRBV5-1 to TRBJ2-7; no reliable D call. CDR1 SGHRS and CDR2 YFSETQ come from the germline V gene. Trimming pared 4 bases from V and 2 bases from J, leaving 10 bases between. The CDR3 runs 13 residues. CDR3 loop: CASSPSGPYEQYF. The CDR3 DNA reads TGCGCCAGCAGCCCCTCAGGCCCCTACGAGCAGTACTTC.

This clone was recorded only once. The chain links TRBV4-3 to TRBJ2-1; 7 bases are a match to TRBD2. The germline gives CDR1 LGHNA, CDR2 YSLEER. The length of the CDR3 is 16 residues. With 0 bases clipped from V and 3 bases from J, the junction kept 5 bases outside the gene matches. Here the CDR3 reads CASSQESGGFYNEQFF. CDR3 coding DNA: TGCGCCAGCAGCCAAGAATCGGGGGGTTTCTACAATGAGCAGTTCTTC.

The chain joins TRBV30 to TRBJ1-1, with TRBD1 matching over 7 bases. The CDR3 is 14 amino acids. CDR1 and CDR2 (germline): GTSNPN, SVGIG (reference sequence). With 4 bases clipped from V and 7 bases from J, the junction kept 12 bases outside the gene matches. Written as DNA, the CDR3 is TGTGCCTGGATAAAAAGTGAGGGGGCAGGTGAAGCTTTCTTT. Residues: CAWIKSEGAGEAFF.

J is TRBJ2-3 and V is TRBV24-1, with a weak D call TRBD1 (6 bases). V was trimmed by 3 bases and J by 6 bases, leaving 12 bases between them. The CDR3 extends over 14 amino acids. CDR1 is KGHDR, CDR2 SFDVKD, per germline. This CDR3 reads CATSDEGVSDTQYF. The CDR3 DNA sequence: TGTGCCACCAGTGATGAGGGGGTATCCGATACGCAGTATTTT.

The CDR3 is CASSQVRDRGEANYGYTF. The CDR3 region has the DNA TGCGCCAGCAGCCAAGTTCGGGACAGGGGGGAAGCTAACTATGGCTACACCTTC. The V and J genes are TRBV4-3 and TRBJ1-2; the match to TRBD1 covers 11 bases. V lost 1 base and J lost 0; bases outside the gene matches: 7. Germline V gives CDR1 LGHNA, CDR2 YSLEER. The CDR3 is 18 amino acids.